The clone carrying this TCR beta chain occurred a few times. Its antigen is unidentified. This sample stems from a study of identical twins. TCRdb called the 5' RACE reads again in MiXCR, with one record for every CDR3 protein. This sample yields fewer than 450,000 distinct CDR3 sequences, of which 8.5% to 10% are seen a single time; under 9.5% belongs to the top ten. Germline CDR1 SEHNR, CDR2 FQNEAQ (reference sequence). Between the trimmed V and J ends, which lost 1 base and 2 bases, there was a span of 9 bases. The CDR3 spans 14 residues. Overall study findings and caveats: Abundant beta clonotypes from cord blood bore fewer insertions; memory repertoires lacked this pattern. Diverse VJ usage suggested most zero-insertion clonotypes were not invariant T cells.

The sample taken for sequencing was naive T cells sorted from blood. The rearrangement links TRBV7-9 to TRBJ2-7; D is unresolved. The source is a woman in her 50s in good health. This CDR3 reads CASSLVETPYEQYF. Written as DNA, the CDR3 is TGTGCCAGCAGCTTAGTGGAGACGCCCTACGAGCAGTACTTC.